Presented here are 15 T cell receptor beta chains from one specimen sequenced in a study of preoperative IRX-2 immunotherapy in early breast cancer. Clones were read by immunoSEQ multiplex PCR, and TCRdb kept only the in-frame ones, dropping some. Altogether around 40,000 clones are present, roughly 80% being singletons, with the ten largest covering over 1%. As to treatment: preoperative locoregional IRX-2 cytokine immunotherapy. The input for sequencing was tumor tissue, taken after IRX-2 immunotherapy. These receptors were taken from a human donor with breast cancer.

V and J are TRBV15 and TRBJ2-7; 10 bases map to TRBD2. The CDR3 contains 15 residues. Germline trimming cut 0 bases from V and 7 bases from J; bases unmatched to any gene: 6. Germline V gene data show CDR1 as LNHNV and CDR2 as YYDKDF (reference sequence). The DNA of the CDR3 is TGTGCCACCAGCAGAGATGGGACTAGCGAGGGGGAGCAGTACTTC. Translation: CATSRDGTSEGEQYF.

This rearrangement joins TRBV5-1 to TRBJ1-4, with D possibly TRBD1 on 6 matching bases. The CDR3 sequence is 19 residues long. Germline V gene lookup returns CDR1 SGHRS and CDR2 YFSETQ. The V end was cut by 0 bases, the J end by 7 bases, with 25 bases between. CDR3 region: CASSLALGQSQLNSEKLFF. The CDR3 region has the DNA TGCGCCAGCAGCTTGGCCCTCGGACAGTCCCAGCTGAATAGTGAAAAACTGTTTTTT.

The chain recombines TRBV28 with TRBJ2-3; 8 bases fit TRBD1. Germline V gives CDR1 MDHEN, CDR2 SYDVKM. V lost 6 bases and J lost 1; bases outside the gene matches: 6. The CDR3 consists of 15 residues. The CDR3 loop reads CASSLGGQGTDTQYF. CDR3 in DNA: TGTGCCAGCAGCCTAGGGGGACAGGGCACAGATACGCAGTATTTT.

V gene TRBV9 combines with J gene TRBJ2-7, with D unclear. V was trimmed by 5 bases and J by 6 bases, leaving 12 bases between them. The CDR3 extends over 12 amino acids. CDR1 and CDR2 (germline): SGDLS, YYNGEE. CDR3 nucleotide sequence: TGTGCCAGCAGTGAAGTCAAGCGCGAGCAGTACTTC. This encodes CASSEVKREQYF.

This chain joins TRBV30 and TRBJ1-4; no reliable D call. V was clipped by 7 bases and J by 8 bases, with 14 bases between them. The V gene's germline CDR1 is GTSNPN and CDR2 SVGIG (reference sequence). This CDR3 contains 12 residues. CDR3 amino acids: CALKHLGEKLFF. For the CDR3, the DNA is TGTGCCTTAAAACACTTAGGGGAAAAACTGTTTTTT.

This chain uses TRBV14 with TRBJ2-3; no clear D gene. Germline values: CDR1 SGHDN, CDR2 FVKESK. The CDR3 loop spans 15 amino acids. Trimming cost V 2 bases and J 0 bases, with 9 bases left between them. The CDR3 DNA reads as TGTGCCAGCAGCCAACAGGACCTTAGCACAGATACGCAGTATTTT. Translated, it gives CASSQQDLSTDTQYF.

The chain employs TRBV12-5 and TRBJ2-5; TRBD2 might be the D (7 bases). Germline loops: CDR1 LGHNT, CDR2 FRNRAP. V was pared by 3 bases and J by 1 base, with 12 bases between. The CDR3 contains 15 residues. The CDR3 DNA sequence: TGTGCTAGTGGTTTTGGAGGGGGGGGCCAAGAGACCCAGTACTTC. It is translated as CASGFGGGGQETQYF.

V usage is TRBV4-1 and J usage is TRBJ2-7; D is unresolved. This CDR3 comprises 15 residues. CDR1 is MGHRA, CDR2 YSYEKL, per germline. The V gene lost 4 bases and the J gene lost 2 bases, with 15 bases spanning the gap. The CDR3: CASSPEDSGPYEQYF. CDR3 nucleotide sequence: TGCGCCAGCAGCCCGGAAGACTCAGGCCCCTACGAGCAGTACTTC.

The chain combines TRBV19 with TRBJ2-7, with TRBD2 matching 13 bases. The CDR3 extends over 15 amino acids. V gave up 4 bases and J gave up 4 bases; unmatched junction bases: 4. Germline V gene data show CDR1 as LNHDA and CDR2 as SQIVND (reference sequence). The CDR3 DNA follows: TGTGCCAGTAGTACATCGGGACTAGCGGGGTACGAGCAGTACTTC. The encoded protein is CASSTSGLAGYEQYF. The complete variable domain, with remaining parts taken from reference TRBV19 and TRBJ2-7, reads DGGITQSPKYLFRKEGQNVTLSCEQNLNHDAMYWYRQDPGQGLRLIYYSQIVNDFQKGDIAEGYSVSREKKESFPLTVTSAQKNPTAFYLCASSTSGLAGYEQYFGPGTRLTVT.

V gene TRBV23-1 combines with J gene TRBJ1-1; perhaps TRBD1 as D (5 bases). TRBV23-1 is flagged as an ORF with uncertain function. This CDR3 is built from 16 residues. Trimming removed 0 bases from V and 6 bases from J, with 17 bases in between. CDR3 amino acids: CASSQSEASEGPEAFF. In DNA, the CDR3 is TGCGCCAGCAGTCAATCTGAGGCCTCCGAGGGGCCTGAAGCTTTCTTT.

The J gene is TRBJ1-4, the V gene TRBV23-1, with D perhaps TRBD1 (5 bases). TRBV23-1 is an open reading frame, and its role is uncertain. CDR3 length: 15 residues. Trimming removed 6 bases from V and 8 bases from J, with 19 bases in between. The CDR3 coding sequence is TGCGCCAGCAGCCCTCCGGGGGAACGTCGGGAAAAACTGTTTTTT. This gives the protein CASSPPGERREKLFF.

The gene calls are TRBV28 and TRBJ1-2; a weak D match, TRBD1 (5 bases). Trimming left V 4 bases short and J 6 bases short, with 12 bases between. The CDR3 loop spans 13 amino acids. CDR1 and CDR2 from the germline V gene are MDHEN and SYDVKM. Here the CDR3 reads CASSYRQIHGYTF. The CDR3 region has the DNA TGTGCCAGCAGTTACCGACAGATACATGGCTACACCTTC.

V gene TRBV10-2 combines with J gene TRBJ2-1; D tentatively fits TRBD1 or TRBD2 (6 bases each). CDR1 and CDR2 (germline): WSHSY, SAAADI. Trimming stripped 3 bases from V and 8 bases from J, with 11 bases between. This CDR3 has 13 residues. CDR3 in DNA: TGCGCCAGCAGTGAAAGGGGGGTATATGAGCAGTTCTTC. It is translated as CASSERGVYEQFF.

This clone has just a few counts. The rearrangement joins TRBV30 to TRBJ1-4; the D is unclear. CDR1 is GTSNPN and CDR2 is SVGIG in the germline V gene (reference sequence). V gave up 1 base and J gave up 7 bases, with 13 bases separating them. The CDR3 has 14 amino acids. CDR3 loop: CAWSGRGRIEKLFF. DNA of the CDR3: TGTGCCTGGAGTGGGCGCGGGAGGATTGAAAAACTGTTTTTT.

The rearrangement links TRBV6-7 to TRBJ1-4; D is unclear. TRBV6-7 is an ORF, with its function uncertain. Trimming shortened V by 8 bases and J by 7 bases, and 14 bases separated the two germline ends. The CDR3 runs 13 residues. CDR3 sequence reads: CASGYGESEKLFF. CDR3 coding DNA: TGTGCCAGCGGCTATGGGGAGAGTGAAAAACTGTTTTTT.